The present T cell receptor beta chain was sequenced within a study of shared clonotypes between healthy human individuals. V dropped 1 base and J dropped 15; count of bases not matched to a gene: 4. Per the germline V gene, CDR1 is SGHTA and CDR2 is FQGNSA. The CDR3 loop spans 13 amino acids. Template for every sorted-subset replicate PCR totaled roughly 200 ng DNA, approximately 30,000 T cell genomes. Some clones are missing from TCRdb's copy, which holds only in-frame ones; the method was immunoSEQ multiplex PCR. The sample includes roughly 2 million clones, approximately 96% of them seen just once.

This receptor was obtained from a man between 18 and 29 years old in good health. V gene TRBV7-2 combines with J gene TRBJ2-1, with 12 bases identical to TRBD2. The sequencing sample was made of naive CD4+ T cells sorted from blood. As to subset: CD45RA+ positively selected. CDR3 DNA: TGTGCCAGCAGCTTAGGGCTAGCGGGAGGGGCGTTCTTC. Encoded protein: CASSLGLAGGAFF.